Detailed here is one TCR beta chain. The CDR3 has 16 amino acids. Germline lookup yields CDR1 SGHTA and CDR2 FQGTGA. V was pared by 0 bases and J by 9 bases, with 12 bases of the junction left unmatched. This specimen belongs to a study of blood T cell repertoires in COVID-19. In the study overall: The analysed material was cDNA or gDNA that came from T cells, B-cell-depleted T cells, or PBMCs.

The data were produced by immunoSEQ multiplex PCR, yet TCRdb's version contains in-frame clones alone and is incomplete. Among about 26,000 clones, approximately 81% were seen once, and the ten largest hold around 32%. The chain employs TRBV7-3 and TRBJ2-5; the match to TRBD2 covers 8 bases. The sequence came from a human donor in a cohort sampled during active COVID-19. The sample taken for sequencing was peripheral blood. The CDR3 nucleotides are TGTGCCAGCAGCTTAACCGGGGGGGCTCAAGAGAAGGCCCAGTACTTC. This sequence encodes CASSLTGGAQEKAQYF.